These 2 T cell receptor beta chains were all obtained from the same sample, sequenced in a study of shared clonotypes between healthy human individuals. Method: immunoSEQ multiplex PCR; TCRdb's copy keeps in-frame clones and lacks some. The sample consists of about 1.1 million clones, approximately 80% of them appearing once. Sequencing was performed on memory CD4+ T cells from PBMCs. Subset meaning: CD45RA-negative fraction. All receptors come from a young man in good health. Some clones in this sample may be carry-over from other donors' samples.

The chain couples TRBV28 to TRBJ2-7; TRBD2 might be the D (6 bases). The length of the CDR3 is 14 residues. Germline V gene lookup returns CDR1 MDHEN and CDR2 SYDVKM. Trimming pared 4 bases from V and 3 bases from J, leaving 13 bases between. CDR3 in DNA: TGTGCCAGCAGTTCTCGGGGGTCCCGCTACGAGCAGTACTTC. Its protein product is CASSSRGSRYEQYF.

V gene TRBV5-1 combines with J gene TRBJ1-1; TRBD1 is a possible D gene (6 bases). The CDR3 covers 13 residues. In germline, CDR1 is SGHRS, CDR2 YFSETQ. Trimming took 5 bases from V and 4 from J, leaving 12 bases between them. CDR3 nucleotide sequence: TGCGCCAGCAGGAGGGGGGGCGGCACTGAAGCTTTCTTT. This encodes CASRRGGGTEAFF.